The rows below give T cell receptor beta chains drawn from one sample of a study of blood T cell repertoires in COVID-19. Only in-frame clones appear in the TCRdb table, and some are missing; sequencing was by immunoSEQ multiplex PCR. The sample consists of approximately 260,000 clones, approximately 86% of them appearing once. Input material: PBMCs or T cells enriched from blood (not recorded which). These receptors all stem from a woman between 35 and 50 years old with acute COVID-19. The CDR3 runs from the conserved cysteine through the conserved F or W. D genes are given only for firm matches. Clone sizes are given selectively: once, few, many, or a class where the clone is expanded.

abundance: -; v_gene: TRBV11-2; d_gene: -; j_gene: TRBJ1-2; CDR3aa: CASSSSRQPNYGYTF; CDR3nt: TGTGCCAGCAGCTCCTCCCGACAGCCTAACTATGGCTACACCTTC
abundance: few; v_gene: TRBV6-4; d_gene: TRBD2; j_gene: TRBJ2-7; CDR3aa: CASSEGLAWSSYEQYF; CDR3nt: TGTGCCAGCAGTGAGGGACTAGCCTGGAGCTCCTACGAGCAGTACTTC
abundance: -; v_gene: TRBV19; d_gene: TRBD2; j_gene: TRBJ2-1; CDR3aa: CACRGRADSYNEQFF; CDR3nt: TGTGCGTGCCGGGGGAGGGCAGACTCTTACAATGAGCAGTTCTTC
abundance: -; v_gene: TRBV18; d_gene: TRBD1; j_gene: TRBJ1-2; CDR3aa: CASSPKAGQVIYGYTF; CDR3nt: TGTGCCAGCTCACCCAAGGCTGGACAGGTTATCTATGGCTACACCTTC
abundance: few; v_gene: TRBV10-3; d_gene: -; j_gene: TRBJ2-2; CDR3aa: CAIRGQTGELFF; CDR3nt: TGTGCCATCAGAGGACAGACCGGGGAGCTGTTTTTT
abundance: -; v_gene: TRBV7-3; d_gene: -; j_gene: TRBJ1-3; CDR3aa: CASSTVSGNTIYF; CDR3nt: TGTGCCAGCAGCACGGTCTCTGGAAACACCATATATTTT
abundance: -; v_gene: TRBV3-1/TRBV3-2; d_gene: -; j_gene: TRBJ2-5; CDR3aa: CASSQDRETQYF; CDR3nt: TGTGCCAGCAGCCAAGATCGAGAGACCCAGTACTTC
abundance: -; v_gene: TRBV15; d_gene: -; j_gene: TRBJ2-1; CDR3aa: CATSREDHSGTYNEQFF; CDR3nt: TGTGCCACCAGCAGAGAAGATCATAGCGGAACCTACAATGAGCAGTTCTTC
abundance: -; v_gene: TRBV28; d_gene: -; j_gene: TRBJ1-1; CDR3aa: CASSLPFDTEAFF; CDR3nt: TGTGCCAGCAGCTTACCTTTCGACACTGAAGCTTTCTTT
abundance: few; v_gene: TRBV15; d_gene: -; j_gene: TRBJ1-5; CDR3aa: CATGRKSNQPQHF; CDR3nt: TGTGCCACGGGGAGAAAGAGCAATCAGCCCCAGCATTTT
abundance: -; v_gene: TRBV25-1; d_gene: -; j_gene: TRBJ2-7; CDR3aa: CASSEGPQGQGKMYEQYF; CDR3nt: TGTGCCAGCAGTGAAGGCCCCCAGGGGCAGGGTAAGATGTACGAGCAGTACTTC
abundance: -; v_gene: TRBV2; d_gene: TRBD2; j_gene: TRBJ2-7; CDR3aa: CASIRTSGPYEQYF; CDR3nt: TGTGCCAGCATTCGTACTAGCGGGCCCTACGAGCAGTACTTC
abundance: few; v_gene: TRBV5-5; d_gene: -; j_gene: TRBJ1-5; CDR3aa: CASSLARNQPQHF; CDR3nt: TGTGCCAGCAGCTTGGCTCGGAATCAGCCCCAGCATTTT